This T cell receptor (beta chain) comes out of a study of blood T cell repertoires in COVID-19. Study background: Samples taken during acute and convalescent COVID-19 were collected in the United States, Italy and Spain.

In the authors' methods: Quantification of nucleated cells was approximated via reference gene primer amplification. Using immunoSEQ multiplex PCR, the repertoire was profiled, and TCRdb retains in-frame clones only, with some absent. V and J calls and clone size are given by that table; D and trimming were obtained from the DNA. The sample shows about 49,000 clones, around 86% of them seen only once. The CDR3 has 14 amino acids. Germline V gene sequence: CDR1 MNHEY, CDR2 SVGEGT. Unmatched junction bases numbered 7, after V lost 4 bases and J lost 5 bases. The chain is built from TRBV6-2 or TRBV6-3 and TRBJ2-7; 8 nucleotides agree with TRBD1. The TCR was taken from a woman older than 75 with COVID-19, enrolled during active disease. Input material: peripheral blood. The CDR3 region has the DNA TGTGCCAGCAGTTTCCGACAGGGGTGGGACGAGCAGTACTTC. The encoded protein is CASSFRQGWDEQYF.